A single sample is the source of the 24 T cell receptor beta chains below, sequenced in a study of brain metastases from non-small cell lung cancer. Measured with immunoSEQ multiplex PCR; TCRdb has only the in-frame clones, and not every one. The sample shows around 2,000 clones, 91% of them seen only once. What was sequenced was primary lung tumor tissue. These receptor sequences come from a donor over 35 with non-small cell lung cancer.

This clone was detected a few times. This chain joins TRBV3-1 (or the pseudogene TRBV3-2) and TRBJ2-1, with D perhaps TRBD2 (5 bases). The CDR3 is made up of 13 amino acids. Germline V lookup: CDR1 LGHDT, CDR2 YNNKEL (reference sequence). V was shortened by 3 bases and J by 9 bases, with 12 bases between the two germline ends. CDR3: CASSHELTSEQFF. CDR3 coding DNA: TGTGCCAGCAGCCACGAACTAACTAGTGAGCAGTTCTTC.

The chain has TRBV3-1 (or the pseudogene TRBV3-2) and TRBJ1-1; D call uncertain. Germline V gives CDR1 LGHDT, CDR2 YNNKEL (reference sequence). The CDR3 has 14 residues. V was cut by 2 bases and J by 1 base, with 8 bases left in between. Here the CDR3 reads CASSQRFRNTEAFF. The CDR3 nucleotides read TGTGCCAGCAGCCAAAGGTTTAGGAACACTGAAGCTTTCTTT.

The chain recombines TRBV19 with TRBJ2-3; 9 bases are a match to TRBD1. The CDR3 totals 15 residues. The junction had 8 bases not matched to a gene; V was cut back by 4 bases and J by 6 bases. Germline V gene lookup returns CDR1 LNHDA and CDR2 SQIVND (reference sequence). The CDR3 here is CASSTPGQGKDTQYF. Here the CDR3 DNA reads TGTGCCAGTAGTACCCCGGGACAGGGCAAGGATACGCAGTATTTT.

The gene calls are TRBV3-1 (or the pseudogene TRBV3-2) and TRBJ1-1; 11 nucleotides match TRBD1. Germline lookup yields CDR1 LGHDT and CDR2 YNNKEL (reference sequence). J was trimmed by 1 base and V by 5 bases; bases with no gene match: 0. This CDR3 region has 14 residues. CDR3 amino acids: CASSGTGGNTEAFF. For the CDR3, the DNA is TGTGCCAGCAGCGGGACAGGGGGGAACACTGAAGCTTTCTTT.

The CDR3 protein is CASSRSGTINEKLFF. The CDR3 DNA reads as TGTGCCAGCAGTAGATCCGGGACAATTAATGAAAAACTGTTTTTT. The gene calls are TRBV28 and TRBJ1-4; D is possibly TRBD1 (6 bases). The CDR3 loop spans 15 amino acids. V lost 5 bases to trimming and J lost 4 bases, with 14 bases between them. Germline V gene lookup returns CDR1 MDHEN and CDR2 SYDVKM. The variable domain in full, with the rest retrieved from reference TRBV28 and TRBJ1-4, is DVKVTQSSRYLVKRTGEKVFLECVQDMDHENMFWYRQDPGLGLRLIYFSYDVKMKEKGDIPEGYSVSREKKERFSLILESASTNQTSMYLCASSRSGTINEKLFFGSGTQLSVL.

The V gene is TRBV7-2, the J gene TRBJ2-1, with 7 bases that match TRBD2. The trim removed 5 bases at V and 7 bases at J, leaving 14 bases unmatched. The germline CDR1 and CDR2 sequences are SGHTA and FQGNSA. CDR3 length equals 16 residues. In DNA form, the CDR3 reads TGTGCCAGCAGCGAGCTGACGGGGGGTAGTTGGAATGAGCAGTTCTTC. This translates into CASSELTGGSWNEQFF.

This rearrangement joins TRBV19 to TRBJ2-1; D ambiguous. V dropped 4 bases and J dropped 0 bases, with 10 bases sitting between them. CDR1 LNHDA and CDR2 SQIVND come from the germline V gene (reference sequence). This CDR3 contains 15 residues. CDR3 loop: CASSKSSLSYNEQFF. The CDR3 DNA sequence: TGTGCCAGTAGTAAATCCAGTCTCTCCTACAATGAGCAGTTCTTC.

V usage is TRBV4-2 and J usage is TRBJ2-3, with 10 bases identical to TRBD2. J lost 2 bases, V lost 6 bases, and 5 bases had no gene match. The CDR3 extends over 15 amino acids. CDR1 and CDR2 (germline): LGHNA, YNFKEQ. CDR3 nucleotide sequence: TGTGCCAGCAGTTATAGCGGGGGGTTCACAGATACGCAGTATTTT. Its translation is CASSYSGGFTDTQYF.

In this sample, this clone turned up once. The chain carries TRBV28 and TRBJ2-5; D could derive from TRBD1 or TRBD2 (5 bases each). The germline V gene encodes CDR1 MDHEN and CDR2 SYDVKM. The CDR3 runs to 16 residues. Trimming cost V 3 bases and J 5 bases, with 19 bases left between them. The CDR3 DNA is TGTGCCAGCAGTTTCTTGTCCTTGGGGGTATTGGAGACCCAGTACTTC. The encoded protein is CASSFLSLGVLETQYF. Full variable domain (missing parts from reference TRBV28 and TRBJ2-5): DVKVTQSSRYLVKRTGEKVFLECVQDMDHENMFWYRQDPGLGLRLIYFSYDVKMKEKGDIPEGYSVSREKKERFSLILESASTNQTSMYLCASSFLSLGVLETQYFGPGTRLLVL.

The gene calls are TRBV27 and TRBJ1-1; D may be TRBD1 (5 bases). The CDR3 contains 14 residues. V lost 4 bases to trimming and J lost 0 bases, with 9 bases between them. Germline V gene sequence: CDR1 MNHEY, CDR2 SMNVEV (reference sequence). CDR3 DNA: TGTGCCAGCAGTTCAGGGCTCCTGAACACTGAAGCTTTCTTT. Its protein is CASSSGLLNTEAFF.

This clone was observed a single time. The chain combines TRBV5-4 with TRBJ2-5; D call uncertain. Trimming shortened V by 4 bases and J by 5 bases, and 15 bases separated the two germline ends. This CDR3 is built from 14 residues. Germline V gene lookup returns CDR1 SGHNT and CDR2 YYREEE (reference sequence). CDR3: CASSRPAFGETQYF. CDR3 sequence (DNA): TGTGCCAGCAGCCGTCCGGCATTTGGGGAGACCCAGTACTTC.

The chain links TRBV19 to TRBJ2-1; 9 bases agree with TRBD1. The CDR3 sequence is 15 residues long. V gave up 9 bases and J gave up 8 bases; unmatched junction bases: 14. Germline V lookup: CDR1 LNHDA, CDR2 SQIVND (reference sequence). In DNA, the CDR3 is TGTGCCAGCCGATCGATGGGGGGACAGGGCTATGAGCAGTTCTTC. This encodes CASRSMGGQGYEQFF.

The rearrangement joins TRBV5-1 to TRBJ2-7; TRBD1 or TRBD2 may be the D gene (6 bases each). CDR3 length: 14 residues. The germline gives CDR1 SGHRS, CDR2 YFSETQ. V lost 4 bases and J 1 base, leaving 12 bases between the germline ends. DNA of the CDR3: TGCGCCAGCAGCCGGACGGGGGCATCCTACGAGCAGTACTTC. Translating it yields CASSRTGASYEQYF.

The chain's CDR3 is CASSDGIGGSSYNEQFF. Here the CDR3 DNA reads TGTGCCAGCAGTGATGGGATCGGCGGGAGCTCCTACAATGAGCAGTTCTTC. The chain employs TRBV6-1 and TRBJ2-1, with 7 bases lining up with TRBD2. The CDR3 extends over 17 amino acids. Germline trimming cut 3 bases from V and 0 bases from J; bases unmatched to any gene: 8. Germline values: CDR1 MNHNS, CDR2 SASEGT.

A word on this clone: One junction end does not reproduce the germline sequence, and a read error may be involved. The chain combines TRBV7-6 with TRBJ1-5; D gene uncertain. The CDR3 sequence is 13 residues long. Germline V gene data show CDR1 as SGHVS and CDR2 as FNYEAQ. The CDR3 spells CVSSPDNNQPQHF. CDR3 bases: TGTGTCAGCAGCCCTGACAACAATCAGCCCCAGCATTTT.

The CDR3 loop is CASSGPGQGETQYF. DNA of the CDR3: TGCGCCAGCAGTGGACCAGGACAGGGAGAGACCCAGTACTTC. The V and J genes are TRBV10-1 and TRBJ2-5; 8 bases are shared with TRBD1. The CDR3 has 14 amino acids. Germline V gives CDR1 WNHNN, CDR2 SYGVQD (reference sequence). The trim removed 4 bases at V and 4 bases at J, leaving 5 bases unmatched.

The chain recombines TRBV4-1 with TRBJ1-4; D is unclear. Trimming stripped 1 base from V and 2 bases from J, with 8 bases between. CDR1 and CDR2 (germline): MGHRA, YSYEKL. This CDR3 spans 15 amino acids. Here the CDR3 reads CASSQAGRTNEKLFF. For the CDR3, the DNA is TGCGCCAGCAGCCAAGCCGGCAGGACTAATGAAAAACTGTTTTTT.

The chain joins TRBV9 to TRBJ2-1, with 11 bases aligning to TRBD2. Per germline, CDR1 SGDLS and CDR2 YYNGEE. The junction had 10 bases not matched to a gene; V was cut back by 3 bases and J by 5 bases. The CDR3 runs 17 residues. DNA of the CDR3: TGTGCCAGCAGCGAGAGGGCCGGGACTAGCGGAGACAATGAGCAGTTCTTC. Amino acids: CASSERAGTSGDNEQFF.

CDR3 amino acids: CAALGTHEAFF. CDR3 coding DNA: TGTGCCGCCCTAGGGACACATGAAGCTTTCTTT. The J gene is TRBJ1-1, the V gene TRBV28, with D possibly being TRBD1 (6 bases). Trimming cost V 11 bases and J 7 bases, with 14 bases left between them. The germline gives CDR1 MDHEN, CDR2 SYDVKM. The CDR3 totals 11 residues. The full variable domain, rest sourced from reference TRBV28 and TRBJ1-1, is DVKVTQSSRYLVKRTGEKVFLECVQDMDHENMFWYRQDPGLGLRLIYFSYDVKMKEKGDIPEGYSVSREKKERFSLILESASTNQTSMYLCAALGTHEAFFGQGTRLTVV.

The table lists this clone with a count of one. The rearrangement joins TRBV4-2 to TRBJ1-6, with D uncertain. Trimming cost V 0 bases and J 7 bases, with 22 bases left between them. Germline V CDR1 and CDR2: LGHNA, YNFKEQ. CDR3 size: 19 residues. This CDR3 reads CASSQEGVSPGRTNSPLHF. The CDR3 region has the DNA TGTGCCAGCAGCCAAGAAGGTGTAAGTCCCGGACGGACGAATTCACCCCTCCACTTT.

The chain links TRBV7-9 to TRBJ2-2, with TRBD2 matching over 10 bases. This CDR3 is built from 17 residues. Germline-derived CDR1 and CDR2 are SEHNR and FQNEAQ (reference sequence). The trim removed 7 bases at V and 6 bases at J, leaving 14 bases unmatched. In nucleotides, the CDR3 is TGTGCCAGCACCGCGGCAGCGGGGGGGCCCGGGCCCGGGGAGCTGTTTTTT. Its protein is CASTAAAGGPGPGELFF.

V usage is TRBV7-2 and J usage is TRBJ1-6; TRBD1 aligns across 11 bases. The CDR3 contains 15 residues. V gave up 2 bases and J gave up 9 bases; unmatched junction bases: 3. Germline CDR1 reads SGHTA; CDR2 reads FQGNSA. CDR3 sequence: CASSLTGTGGSPLHF. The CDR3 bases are TGTGCCAGCAGCTTAACCGGGACAGGGGGTTCACCCCTCCACTTT.

Here the CDR3 reads CASSLLGGTEAFF. The DNA of the CDR3 is TGTGCCAGCAGTCTGTTGGGGGGGACTGAAGCTTTCTTT. This chain uses TRBV12-3 or TRBV12-4 with TRBJ1-1; D perhaps matches TRBD1 (5 bases). V shed 5 bases and J shed 5 bases, with 12 bases lying between them. This CDR3 is 13 amino acids long.

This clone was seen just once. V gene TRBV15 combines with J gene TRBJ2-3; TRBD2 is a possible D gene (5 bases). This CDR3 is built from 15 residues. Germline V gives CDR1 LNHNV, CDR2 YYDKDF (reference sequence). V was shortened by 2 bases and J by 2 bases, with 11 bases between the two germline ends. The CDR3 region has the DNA TGTGCCACCAGCAGATCCCGGGATTTCACAGATACGCAGTATTTT. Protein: CATSRSRDFTDTQYF. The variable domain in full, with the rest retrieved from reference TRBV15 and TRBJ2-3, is DAMVIQNPRYQVTQFGKPVTLSCSQTLNHNVMYWYQQKSSQAPKLLFHYYDKDFNNEADTPDNFQSRRPNTSFCFLDIRSPGLGDTAMYLCATSRSRDFTDTQYFGPGTRLTVL.